This paragraph covers one T cell receptor beta chain sequence. Only a few counts were recorded for this clone. What this receptor recognizes is not known. Base qualities were left out, and no much larger clone turns up one base away. TCRbeta CDR3 regions were amplified from genomic DNA using the immunoSEQ Assay, a bias-controlled multiplex PCR. Per the authors' processing: The number of nucleated cells in each sample was estimated from the amplification of reference gene primers within the assay. To quantify the absolute abundance of each unique TCRbeta CDR3 rearrangement, sequence reads were collapsed and filtered. For each sample, productive Simpson clonality was calculated as the square root of Simpson's diversity index over productive rearrangements. Held by TCRdb, this immuneACCESS table contains in-frame sequences only and omits some clones. Under half of the omission traces to an unresolved V gene where checked; the cause of the rest is unknown. V and J calls and clone size are as listed in that table; D and trimming were resolved from the DNA. The sample table records some 300,000 clones; around 90% of these occur just once. 1% to 1.5% of the sample is held by the ten biggest clonotypes.

The collaborating institutions used their own protocols to collect whole blood in K2EDTA tubes. Collaborator samples were shipped for TCRbeta analysis as frozen whole blood, isolated PBMCs, or DNA extracted from either sample type. CDR1 MDHEN and CDR2 SYDVKM were looked up in the germline V gene. Trimming removed 8 bases from V and 8 bases from J, leaving 18 bases between the germline ends. Inclusive of the bounding cysteine and phenylalanine, the CDR3 is 14 residues long. Kept here is only the CDR3 DNA, which spans 42 bases and is read in frame from base 1. These data belong to a study of blood T cell repertoires in COVID-19 (dated by TCRdb to the early 2020s). Describing the broader study: Collaborator samples came from the United States, Italy and Spain and covered acute and convalescent phases of COVID-19. The prospective study material was composed of cDNA or gDNA derived from T cells, B-cell-depleted T cells, or PBMCs. Subjects who had been exposed to COVID-19, were actively infected with it, or had recovered from it provided the deeply sampled blood TCRbeta repertoires that made up the dataset. The repertoires were released in a freely available public database meant as a resource for research on the immune response to SARS-CoV-2. Samples were obtained from the ongoing ImmuneRACE study (first 160 participants) and from some 1,200 subjects provided by 6 global collaborators. A de-identified subject ID, COVID-19 status, age in years and sex were almost always included in the sample metadata. Where available, HLA class I and class II types were obtained from metadata supplied by the sample provider rather than from assay-based typing. What the research found in general, with its limitations: How much clinical and demographic metadata was included differed by source and by participant, and the metadata was provided uncurated.

The receptor chain draws on TRBV28 and TRBJ1-4, with a tentative D gene TRBD1 over 5 matching bases. The material sequenced was peripheral blood. The sequence was collected from a man in his 70s with acute or convalescent COVID-19. The nucleotides read TGTGCCAGCGCGGGGACGGGAGGTTGGGAAAAACTGTTTTTT. Its coded protein is CASAGTGGWEKLFF.